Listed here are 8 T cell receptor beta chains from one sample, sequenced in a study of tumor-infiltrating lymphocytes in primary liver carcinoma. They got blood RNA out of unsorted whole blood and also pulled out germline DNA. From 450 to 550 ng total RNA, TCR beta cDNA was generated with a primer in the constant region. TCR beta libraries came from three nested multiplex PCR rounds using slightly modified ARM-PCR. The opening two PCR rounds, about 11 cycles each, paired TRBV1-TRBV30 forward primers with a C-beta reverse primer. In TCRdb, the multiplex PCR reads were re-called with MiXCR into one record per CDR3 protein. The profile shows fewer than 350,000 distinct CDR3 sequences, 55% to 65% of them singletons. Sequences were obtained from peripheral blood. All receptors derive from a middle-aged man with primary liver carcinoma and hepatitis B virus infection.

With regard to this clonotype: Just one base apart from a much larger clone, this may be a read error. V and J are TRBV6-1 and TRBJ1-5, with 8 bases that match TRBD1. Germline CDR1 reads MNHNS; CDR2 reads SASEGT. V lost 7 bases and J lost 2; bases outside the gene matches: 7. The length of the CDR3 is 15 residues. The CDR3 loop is CASTTETGGNQPQHF. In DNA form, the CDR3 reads TGTGCCAGCACCACTGAGACAGGGGGCAATCAGCCCCAGCATTTT.

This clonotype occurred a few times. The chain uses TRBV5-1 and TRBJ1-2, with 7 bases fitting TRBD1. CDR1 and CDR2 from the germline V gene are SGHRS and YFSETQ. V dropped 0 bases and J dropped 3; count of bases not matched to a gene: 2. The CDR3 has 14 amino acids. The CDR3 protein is CASSLGGTDYGYTF. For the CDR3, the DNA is TGCGCCAGCAGCTTGGGCGGGACAGACTATGGCTACACCTTC.

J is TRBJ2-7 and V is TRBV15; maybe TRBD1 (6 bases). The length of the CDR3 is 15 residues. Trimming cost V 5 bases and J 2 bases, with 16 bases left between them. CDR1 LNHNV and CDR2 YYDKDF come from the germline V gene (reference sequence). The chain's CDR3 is CATSLGRDRTYEQYF. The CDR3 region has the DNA TGTGCCACCAGCCTGGGCCGAGACAGGACCTACGAGCAGTACTTC.

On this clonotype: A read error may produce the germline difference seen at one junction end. The CDR3 loop reads CDSSQTGQTNSNQPQHF. The CDR3 DNA sequence: TGTGACAGCAGCCAAACGGGACAAACTAATAGCAATCAGCCCCAGCATTTT. The rearrangement links TRBV4-2 to TRBJ1-5, with D maybe TRBD1 (6 bases). The CDR3 runs 17 residues. The germline gives CDR1 LGHNA, CDR2 YNFKEQ.

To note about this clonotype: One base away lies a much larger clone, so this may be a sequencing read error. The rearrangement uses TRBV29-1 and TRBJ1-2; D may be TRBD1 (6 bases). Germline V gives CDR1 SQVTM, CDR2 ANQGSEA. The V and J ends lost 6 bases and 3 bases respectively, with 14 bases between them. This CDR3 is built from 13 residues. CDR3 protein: CSVRDTVDYGYTF. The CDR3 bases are TGCAGCGTGAGGGACACCGTAGACTATGGCTACACCTTC.

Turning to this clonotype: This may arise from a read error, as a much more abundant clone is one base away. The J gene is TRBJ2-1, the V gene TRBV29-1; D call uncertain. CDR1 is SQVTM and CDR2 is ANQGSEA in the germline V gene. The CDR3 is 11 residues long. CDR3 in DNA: TGCGTAATTTCCAGCTACAATAAGCAGTTCTTC. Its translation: CVISSYNKQFF.

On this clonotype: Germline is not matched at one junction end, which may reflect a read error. CDR3 bases: TGTGCCAGCAGCCCCAACAGCGGGGAGCTGTTTTTT. Its protein is CASSPNSGELFF. This chain joins TRBV7-9 and TRBJ2-2; D remains unclear. CDR1 is SEHNR and CDR2 is FQNEAQ in the germline V gene (reference sequence). The CDR3 runs 12 residues.

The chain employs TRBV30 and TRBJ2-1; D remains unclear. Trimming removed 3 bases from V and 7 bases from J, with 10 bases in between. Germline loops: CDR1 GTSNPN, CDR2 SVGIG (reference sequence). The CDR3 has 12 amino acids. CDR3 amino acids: CAWRLLANEQFF. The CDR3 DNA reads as TGTGCCTGGAGGCTCTTGGCTAATGAGCAGTTCTTC.